The rows below give T cell receptor beta chains drawn from one sample of a study of beta chain features in type 1 diabetes. Measured with immunoSEQ multiplex PCR; TCRdb has only the in-frame clones, and not every one. The sample consists of around 140,000 clones, around 8.8% of them appearing once. Specimen: central memory CD4+ T cells from blood. The receptors were gathered from a man aged 25 to 40 with type 1 diabetes. Each CDR3 is given with its conserved first and last residue. The D gene is left open where the match is weak. Part of the rows lack a size; the others show once, few, many or a class for expanded clones.

>TRBJ2-7|TRBD2|TRBV7-2|once
CASSPQAGYEQYF
TGTGCCAGCAGCCCCCAAGCGGGGTACGAGCAGTACTTC
>TRBJ2-3|TRBD1|TRBV7-8|-
CASSPTGQGTDTQYF
TGTGCCAGCAGCCCGACGGGACAGGGGACAGATACGCAGTATTTT
>TRBJ1-5|-|TRBV7-8|-
CASSWDQGNQPQHF
TGTGCCAGCAGCTGGGATCAGGGGAATCAGCCCCAGCATTTT
>TRBJ1-2|TRBD1|TRBV7-9|few
CASSPGQGGYTF
TGTGCCAGCAGCCCCGGACAGGGTGGCTACACCTTC
>TRBJ1-1|-|TRBV5-1|-
CASSLSRLNTEAFF
TGCGCCAGCAGCTTGTCTCGACTTAACACTGAAGCTTTCTTT
>TRBJ1-6|-|TRBV10-3|-
CAIRGREADNSPLHF
TGTGCCATCAGGGGTAGGGAGGCGGATAATTCACCCCTCCACTTT
>TRBJ2-7|-|TRBV28|-
CASSSPGGLTYEQYF
TGTGCCAGCAGTTCCCCAGGAGGTCTCACCTACGAGCAGTACTTC
>TRBJ1-1|TRBD1|TRBV29-1|-
CSVEETGGRTEAFF
TGCAGCGTTGAGGAGACAGGGGGACGCACTGAAGCTTTCTTT
>TRBJ2-7|-|TRBV6-1|few
CASSEELEQYF
TGTGCCAGCAGTGAAGAGCTTGAGCAGTACTTC
>TRBJ2-5|-|TRBV4-3|few
CASSQDRGSPQETQYF
TGCGCCAGCAGCCAAGACCGAGGGAGCCCACAAGAGACCCAGTACTTC
>TRBJ2-1|TRBD1|TRBV7-9|-
CASSEQGETEQFF
TGTGCCAGCAGCGAACAGGGGGAGACTGAGCAGTTCTTC
>TRBJ2-3|-|TRBV18|-
CASSRSGRGTDTQYF
TGTGCCAGCTCACGGTCGGGAAGGGGCACAGATACGCAGTATTTT
>TRBJ1-2|-|TRBV11-2|-
CASSIPRLYGYTF
TGTGCCAGCAGCATTCCCAGACTCTATGGCTACACCTTC
>TRBJ2-7|-|TRBV5-1|few
CASSSQGVEQYF
TGCGCCAGCAGCTCCCAGGGTGTGGAGCAGTACTTC
>TRBJ2-3|-|TRBV4-1|-
CASSQGGTGGGGYTQYF
TGCGCCAGCAGCCAAGGAGGAACGGGGGGAGGGGGGTATACGCAGTATTTT
>TRBJ2-3|-|TRBV7-3|few
CASSPSARGDTQYF
TGTGCCAGCAGCCCTTCGGCGCGCGGCGATACGCAGTATTTT
>TRBJ1-1|-|TRBV9|-
CASSVGTIPSEAFF
TGTGCCAGCAGCGTAGGAACCATTCCTTCGGAGGCTTTCTTT
>TRBJ1-1|-|TRBV28|once
CASRSGVASFF
TGTGCCAGCAGGTCAGGGGTGGCGTCTTTCTTT
>TRBJ2-1|TRBD2|TRBV9|few
CASSVAERGGGEQFF
TGTGCCAGCAGCGTAGCGGAGCGGGGGGGTGGGGAGCAGTTCTTC
>TRBJ2-7|TRBD2|TRBV5-6|few
CASSISGGGSYEQYF
TGTGCCAGCAGCATTAGCGGGGGGGGATCCTACGAGCAGTACTTC
>TRBJ1-5|-|TRBV6-6|-
CASSYPRQISNQPQHF
TGTGCCAGCAGTTACCCCCGCCAGATTAGCAATCAGCCCCAGCATTTT
>TRBJ2-5|TRBD1|TRBV6-5|-
CASSRQGEETQYF
TGTGCCAGCAGTAGACAGGGGGAGGAGACCCAGTACTTC
>TRBJ1-1|TRBD1|TRBV5-6|few
CASSLGTGGGMNTEAFF
TGTGCCAGCAGCTTGGGGACAGGGGGCGGAATGAACACTGAAGCTTTCTTT
>TRBJ2-3|TRBD2|TRBV18|few
CASSEQRGRTDTQYF
TGTGCCAGCTCAGAACAGCGGGGGCGCACAGATACGCAGTATTTT
>TRBJ2-1|-|TRBV9|few
CASSVEESYNEQFF
TGTGCCAGCAGCGTAGAGGAGTCCTACAATGAGCAGTTCTTC
>TRBJ2-5|-|TRBV7-2|few
CASSGAGETQYF
TGTGCCAGCAGCGGGGCTGGGGAGACCCAGTACTTC
>TRBJ1-5|-|TRBV29-1|few
CSVQGQSNQPQHF
TGCAGCGTTCAAGGACAGTCAAATCAGCCCCAGCATTTT
>TRBJ2-5|TRBD2|TRBV25-1|few
CASSEDPRTRRAQYF
TGTGCCAGCAGTGAAGACCCCAGGACTAGGAGGGCCCAGTACTTC
>TRBJ2-7|TRBD1|TRBV4-2|-
CASSPNSNRGYEQYF
TGTGCCAGCAGCCCAAACTCAAACAGGGGTTACGAGCAGTACTTC
>TRBJ2-1|-|TRBV15|few
CATSRDRGSYEQFF
TGTGCCACCAGCAGAGACCGGGGTTCGTATGAGCAGTTCTTC
>TRBJ2-7|-|TRBV7-2|few
CASSLETESYEQYF
TGTGCCAGCAGCTTAGAAACGGAGAGTTACGAGCAGTACTTC
>TRBJ2-3|TRBD1|TRBV7-9|-
CASTSTGTGWADTQYF
TGTGCCAGCACCAGCACCGGGACAGGATGGGCAGATACGCAGTATTTT
>TRBJ2-7|TRBD2|TRBV11-2|-
CASSFTSGGRDEQYF
TGTGCCAGCAGCTTTACGAGCGGGGGGCGAGACGAGCAGTACTTC
>TRBJ1-1|-|TRBV21-1|few
CASSHFGFIISQEVFDGFNTEAFF
TGTGCCAGCAGTCATTTTGGGTTCATAATCTCACAAGAGGTCTTCGACGGATTTAACACTGAAGCTTTCTTT
>TRBJ1-5|TRBD1|TRBV15|once
CATSRDYSGTGHLDSNQPQHF
TGTGCCACCAGCAGAGATTACTCCGGGACAGGGCACCTTGATAGCAATCAGCCCCAGCATTTT
>TRBJ1-2|-|TRBV2|few
CASSGAERYGYTF
TGTGCCAGCAGTGGGGCGGAGCGGTATGGCTACACCTTC
>TRBJ2-3|TRBD1|TRBV28|few
CASSAASTGADTDTQYF
TGTGCCAGCAGCGCGGCCTCTACAGGGGCCGACACAGATACGCAGTATTTT
>TRBJ2-7|-|TRBV7-3|-
CASSLDRSYEQYF
TGTGCCAGCAGCTTAGACAGGTCCTACGAGCAGTACTTC
>TRBJ2-5|-|TRBV7-9|few
CASSRRGQETQYF
TGTGCCAGCAGCCGAAGAGGCCAAGAGACCCAGTACTTC
>TRBJ1-5|-|TRBV15|-
CATSRSDRYNQPQHF
TGTGCCACCAGCAGATCCGACAGGTACAATCAGCCCCAGCATTTT
>TRBJ2-1|-|TRBV2|few
CASRYGLAQFF
TGTGCCAGCAGGTACGGACTGGCGCAGTTCTTC
>TRBJ1-2|-|TRBV14|few
CASSQDPRQPYGYTF
TGTGCCAGCAGCCAAGATCCCCGACAGCCCTATGGCTACACCTTC
>TRBJ1-1|TRBD1|TRBV18|few
CASSPRDRGHNTEAFF
TGTGCCAGCTCACCCCGGGACAGGGGCCACAACACTGAAGCTTTCTTT
>TRBJ1-1|-|TRBV4-3|-
CASSPNPTGPPIGAFF
TGCGCCAGCAGCCCTAATCCTACAGGGCCCCCGATTGGAGCTTTCTTT
>TRBJ2-3|TRBD2|TRBV5-4|-
CASSLRLAGGTDTQYF
TGTGCCAGCAGCTTACGTCTAGCGGGGGGCACAGATACGCAGTATTTT
>TRBJ2-3|TRBD2|TRBV7-2|-
CASSSKGLRDVTQYF
TGTGCCAGCAGCTCGAAGGGACTACGGGACGTTACGCAGTATTTT
>TRBJ2-1|TRBD2|TRBV5-1|few
CASNVAGGYNEQFF
TGCGCCAGCAACGTAGCGGGGGGTTACAATGAGCAGTTCTTC
>TRBJ1-5|-|TRBV6-5|few
CASSYTGSQPQHF
TGTGCCAGCAGTTACACAGGTAGTCAGCCCCAGCATTTT
>TRBJ2-7|TRBD1|TRBV5-6|few
CASSAAPGQPRRQYF
TGTGCCAGCAGCGCCGCCCCGGGACAGCCAAGAAGGCAGTACTTC
>TRBJ2-1|-|TRBV6-5|-
CAAGFTNEQFF
TGTGCCGCCGGTTTTACGAATGAGCAGTTCTTC
>TRBJ2-1|TRBD2|TRBV7-9|few
CASSSQRGGEQFF
TGTGCCAGCAGCAGCCAGCGGGGGGGTGAGCAGTTCTTC
>TRBJ1-4|-|TRBV27|-
CASKPRGEKLFF
TGTGCCAGCAAGCCCCGGGGTGAAAAACTGTTTTTT
>TRBJ1-5|TRBD1|TRBV7-2|few
CASSLDGGGLQPQHF
TGTGCCAGCAGCTTAGATGGAGGGGGCTTACAGCCCCAGCATTTT
>TRBJ1-5|-|TRBV6-5|few
CASSDSLNNQPQHF
TGTGCCAGCAGTGACAGCCTGAACAATCAGCCCCAGCATTTT
>TRBJ1-5|-|TRBV19|-
CASSSGGERGEWPQHF
TGTGCCAGTAGTTCCGGCGGGGAGCGGGGGGAATGGCCCCAGCATTTT